Following are 15 T cell receptor beta chains from one sample sequenced in a study of OX40 agonist ivuxolimab in advanced cancers. Assay: immunoSEQ multiplex PCR; the TCRdb copy retains only in-frame clones and omits some. Of 3,600 or so clones listed, around 79% are singletons. The sample here was CD4+ or CD8+ T cells sorted from blood, taken in a trial of the OX40 agonist ivuxolimab. Receptors originate from an adult with an advanced solid tumor such as melanoma, head and neck, liver or kidney cancer.

The rearrangement joins TRBV30 to TRBJ2-3, with D uncertain. Trimming pared 6 bases from V and 0 bases from J, leaving 7 bases between. Looked up from germline, CDR1 is GTSNPN and CDR2 is SVGIG (reference sequence). This CDR3 has 12 amino acids. This chain's CDR3 is CACFGSTDTQYF. As DNA, the CDR3 is TGTGCCTGTTTTGGTAGCACAGATACGCAGTATTTT.

Note on this clone: Just one base apart from a much larger clone, this may be a read error. The chain recombines TRBV4-1 with TRBJ2-7; D is unresolved. The CDR3 loop spans 14 amino acids. CDR1 and CDR2 from the germline V gene are MGHRA and YSYEKL. V was cut by 0 bases and J by 2 bases, with 8 bases left in between. The CDR3 DNA sequence: TGCGCCAGCAGCCAAGAGGCGGTCCCCTACGAGCAGTACTTC. Its translation: CASSQEAVPYEQYF.

The genes are TRBV7-2 and TRBJ2-7; possibly TRBD1 for D (9 bases). Deletions cut 1 base from V and 4 bases from J, with 17 bases between. The CDR3 loop spans 16 amino acids. Germline V CDR1 and CDR2: SGHTA, FQGNSA. The CDR3 loop reads CASSLVAGQGGYEQYF. In DNA, the CDR3 is TGTGCCAGCAGCTTAGTAGCGGGACAGGGAGGGTACGAGCAGTACTTC.

This clone is large in the sample. This chain uses TRBV9 with TRBJ2-1, with a possible D match to TRBD1 (6 bases). The length of the CDR3 is 14 residues. Trimming took off 8 bases at V and 9 bases at J, with 21 bases between the two ends. From germline, CDR1 is SGDLS and CDR2 YYNGEE. The CDR3 reads CASKQGSMGGEQFF. CDR3 nucleotide sequence: TGTGCCAGTAAACAGGGTTCGATGGGCGGTGAGCAGTTCTTC.

The chain joins TRBV19 to TRBJ1-5; 7 bases line up with TRBD1. Germline CDR1 reads LNHDA; CDR2 reads SQIVND (reference sequence). The CDR3 has 14 residues. The trim removed 9 bases at V and 5 bases at J, leaving 10 bases unmatched. CDR3 bases: TGTGCCAGCGGGGGACAGTTGGGGGATCAGCCCCAGCATTTT. The encoded protein is CASGGQLGDQPQHF.

The chain carries TRBV4-2 and TRBJ1-5; a possible D gene is TRBD1 (5 bases). V was shortened by 1 base and J by 7 bases, with 14 bases between the two germline ends. This CDR3 region has 15 residues. CDR1 LGHNA and CDR2 YNFKEQ come from the germline V gene. CDR3 loop: CASSQADSMLQPQHF. CDR3 bases: TGTGCCAGCAGCCAAGCTGACAGTATGCTACAGCCCCAGCATTTT.

The chain's CDR3 is CASSYLAGGYNEQFF. Written as DNA, the CDR3 is TGTGCCAGCAGTTACCTAGCGGGGGGCTACAATGAGCAGTTCTTC. This rearrangement joins TRBV27 to TRBJ2-1; 11 bases align to TRBD2. The CDR3 contains 15 residues. The J segment lost 3 bases and the V segment lost 4 bases, leaving 2 bases of the junction unmatched. Germline V CDR1 and CDR2: MNHEY, SMNVEV (reference sequence).

This clone was observed a few times. V is TRBV7-7 and J is TRBJ1-2; D is possibly TRBD1 (5 bases). Germline CDR1 SSHAT, CDR2 FNYEAQ (reference sequence). Trimming left V 3 bases short and J 10 bases short, with 15 bases between. The CDR3 contains 13 residues. CDR3 DNA sequence: TGTGCCAGCAGCTTGATCGGGGGGTCTAACTACACCTTC. It encodes CASSLIGGSNYTF.

The chain uses TRBV7-9 and TRBJ1-2; D gene uncertain. The CDR3 contains 13 residues. Germline V gene lookup returns CDR1 SEHNR and CDR2 FQNEAQ (reference sequence). The germline V and J ends were trimmed by 1 base and 4 bases, with 7 bases remaining between them. The DNA for the CDR3 is TGTGCCAGCAGCTTAGGACCAAGCTATGGCTACACCTTC. Protein product: CASSLGPSYGYTF.

In this sample, this clone turned up a few times. The chain carries TRBV7-9 and TRBJ1-6; 10 bases fit TRBD1. Germline CDR1 and CDR2: SEHNR and FQNEAQ (reference sequence). Trimming at V came to 5 bases and at J to 7 bases, leaving 5 bases not matched to a gene. The CDR3 is 15 residues long. In nucleotides, the CDR3 is TGTGCCAGCAGCGCTGGGACAGGGGAGAATTCACCCCTCCACTTT. The encoded protein is CASSAGTGENSPLHF.

This clone was recorded once. The rearrangement links TRBV9 to TRBJ2-1, with D unresolved. The V end lost 1 base, the J end lost 8 bases, and 10 bases lay between the germline ends. The CDR3 sequence is 13 residues long. Germline-derived CDR1 and CDR2 are SGDLS and YYNGEE. The CDR3 is CASSVHLSDEQFF. The CDR3 DNA sequence: TGTGCCAGCAGCGTACATCTATCGGATGAGCAGTTCTTC.

V gene TRBV15 combines with J gene TRBJ2-3; TRBD1 agrees at 7 bases. The CDR3 is 14 residues long. V shed 4 bases and J 1 base; nucleotides not matched to a gene: 2. Germline V lookup: CDR1 LNHNV, CDR2 YYDKDF (reference sequence). As DNA, the CDR3 is TGTGCCACCAGCACAGGACAGGGCACAGATACGCAGTATTTT. Protein sequence: CATSTGQGTDTQYF.

This clone appeared a few times. The chain employs TRBV4-1 and TRBJ1-2; D possibly corresponds to TRBD1 (5 bases). Trimming took 0 bases from V and 4 from J, leaving 18 bases between them. There are 17 residues in the CDR3. Germline loops: CDR1 MGHRA, CDR2 YSYEKL. CDR3 sequence reads: CASSQEWAPAGTYGYTF. In nucleotides, the CDR3 is TGCGCCAGCAGCCAAGAATGGGCCCCGGCAGGGACCTATGGCTACACCTTC.

A single count supports this clone. CDR3 amino acids: CASTTNTEAFF. The CDR3 DNA reads as TGTGCCAGTACGACCAACACTGAAGCTTTCTTT. This chain joins TRBV19 and TRBJ1-1; D unresolved. The CDR3 runs 11 residues. Germline loops: CDR1 LNHDA, CDR2 SQIVND (reference sequence). The ends were cut back, 7 bases at V and 2 bases at J, with 5 bases in the middle.

V and J are TRBV10-3 and TRBJ1-1; tentatively, D is TRBD1 (6 bases). Germline assignment: CDR1 ENHRY and CDR2 SYGVKD. V lost 6 bases and J lost 3, with 11 bases in between. The CDR3 is made up of 13 amino acids. The CDR3 region has the DNA TGTGCCATCAGGGCACAGGGAGACACTGAAGCTTTCTTT. Translated, it gives CAIRAQGDTEAFF.